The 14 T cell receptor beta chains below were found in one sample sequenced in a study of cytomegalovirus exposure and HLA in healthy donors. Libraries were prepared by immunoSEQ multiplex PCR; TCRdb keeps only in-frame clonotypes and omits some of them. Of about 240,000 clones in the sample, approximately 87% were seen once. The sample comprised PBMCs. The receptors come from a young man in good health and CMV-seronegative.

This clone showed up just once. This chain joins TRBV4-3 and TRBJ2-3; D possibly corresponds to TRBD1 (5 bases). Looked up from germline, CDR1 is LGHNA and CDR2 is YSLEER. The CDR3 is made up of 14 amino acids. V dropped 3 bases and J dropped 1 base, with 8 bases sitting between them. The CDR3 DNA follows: TGCGCCAGCAGCCACACAGGAGGCACAGATACGCAGTATTTT. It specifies CASSHTGGTDTQYF.

The CDR3 loop is CASSLGPRDYGYTF. In DNA, the CDR3 is TGTGCCAGCAGCTTAGGGCCCAGGGACTATGGCTACACCTTC. This rearrangement joins TRBV7-2 to TRBJ1-2, with a tentative D call TRBD1 (5 bases). The CDR3 spans 14 residues. Germline values: CDR1 SGHTA, CDR2 FQGNSA. The ends were cut back, 1 base at V and 3 bases at J, with 9 bases in the middle.

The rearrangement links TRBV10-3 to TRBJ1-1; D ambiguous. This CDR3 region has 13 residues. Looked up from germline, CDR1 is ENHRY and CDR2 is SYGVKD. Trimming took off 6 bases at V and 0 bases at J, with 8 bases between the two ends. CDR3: CAIRLDLNTEAFF. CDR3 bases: TGTGCCATCAGATTAGACTTGAACACTGAAGCTTTCTTT.

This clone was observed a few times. Here the CDR3 DNA reads TGTGCCAGCAGTGAATCGGGGGGATCCTCACCCCTCCACTTT. This gives the protein CASSESGGSSPLHF. The chain links TRBV25-1 to TRBJ1-6, with D maybe TRBD1 (5 bases). V lost 1 base and J lost 10, with 11 bases in between. The CDR3 sequence is 14 residues long. Germline V CDR1 and CDR2: MGHDK, SYGVNS.

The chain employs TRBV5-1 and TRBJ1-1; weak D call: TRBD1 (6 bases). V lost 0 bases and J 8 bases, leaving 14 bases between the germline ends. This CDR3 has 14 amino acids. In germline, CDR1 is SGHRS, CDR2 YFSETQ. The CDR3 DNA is TGCGCCAGCAGCTTGGGCTCGGGGGGCGGGGAAGCTTTCTTT. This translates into CASSLGSGGGEAFF. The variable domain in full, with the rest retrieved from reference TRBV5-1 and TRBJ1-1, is KAGVTQTPRYLIKTRGQQVTLSCSPISGHRSVSWYQQTPGQGLQFLFEYFSETQRNKGNFPGRFSGRQFSNSRSEMNVSTLELGDSALYLCASSLGSGGGEAFFGQGTRLTVV.

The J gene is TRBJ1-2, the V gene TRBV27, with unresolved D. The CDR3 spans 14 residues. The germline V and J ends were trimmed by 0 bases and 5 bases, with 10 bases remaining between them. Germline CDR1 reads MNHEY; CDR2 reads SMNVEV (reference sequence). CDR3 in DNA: TGTGCCAGCAGTTTATCCTTCACCACTTATGGCTACACCTTC. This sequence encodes CASSLSFTTYGYTF.

The CDR3 protein is CASSRGGAGEKLFF. CDR3 in DNA: TGTGCCAGCAGTCGGGGAGGCGCAGGAGAAAAACTGTTTTTT. This chain joins TRBV6-1 and TRBJ1-4; D not resolved. CDR3 length: 14 residues. Germline-derived CDR1 and CDR2 are MNHNS and SASEGT. V was trimmed by 5 bases and J by 8 bases, leaving 15 bases between them.

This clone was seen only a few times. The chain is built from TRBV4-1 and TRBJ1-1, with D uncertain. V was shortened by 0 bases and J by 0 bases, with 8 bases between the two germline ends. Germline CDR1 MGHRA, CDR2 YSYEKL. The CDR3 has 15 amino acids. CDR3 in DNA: TGCGCCAGCAGCCAAGATCCGGGGTTGAACACTGAAGCTTTCTTT. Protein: CASSQDPGLNTEAFF.

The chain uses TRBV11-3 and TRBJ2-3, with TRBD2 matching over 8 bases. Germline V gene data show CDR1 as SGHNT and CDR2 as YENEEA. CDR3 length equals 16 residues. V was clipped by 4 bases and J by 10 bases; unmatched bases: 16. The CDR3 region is CASSSSVAGGFMAQYF. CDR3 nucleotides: TGTGCCAGCAGCTCCTCTGTCGCGGGAGGCTTTATGGCGCAGTATTTT.

CDR3: CASRAGTGMAETQYF. In DNA, the CDR3 is TGTGCCAGCAGGGCTGGGACAGGGATGGCGGAGACCCAGTACTTC. The genes are TRBV4-2 and TRBJ2-5; 9 bases are shared with TRBD1. Losses at the gene ends were 6 bases for V and 5 bases for J; bases not matched to a gene: 10. This CDR3 spans 15 amino acids. Germline V gene sequence: CDR1 LGHNA, CDR2 YNFKEQ.

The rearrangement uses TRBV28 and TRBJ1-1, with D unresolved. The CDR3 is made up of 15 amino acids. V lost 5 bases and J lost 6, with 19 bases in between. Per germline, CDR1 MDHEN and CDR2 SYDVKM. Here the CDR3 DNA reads TGTGCCAGCAGTCTCGCCGTTAACTTGGGCCCTGAAGCTTTCTTT. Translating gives CASSLAVNLGPEAFF.

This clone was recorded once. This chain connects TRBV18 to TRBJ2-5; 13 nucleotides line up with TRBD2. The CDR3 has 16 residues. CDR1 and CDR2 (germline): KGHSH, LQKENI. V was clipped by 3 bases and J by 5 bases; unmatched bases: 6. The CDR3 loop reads CASSPSLAGGPETQYF. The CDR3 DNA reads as TGTGCCAGCTCACCCTCACTAGCGGGAGGGCCCGAGACCCAGTACTTC.

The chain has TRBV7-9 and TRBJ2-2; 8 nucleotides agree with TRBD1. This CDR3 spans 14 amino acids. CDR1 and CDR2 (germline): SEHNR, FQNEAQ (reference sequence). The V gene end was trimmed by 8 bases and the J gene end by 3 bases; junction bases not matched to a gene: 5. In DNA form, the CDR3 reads TGTGCCAGCGGGCAGGGGGCTTACACCGGGGAGCTGTTTTTT. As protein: CASGQGAYTGELFF.

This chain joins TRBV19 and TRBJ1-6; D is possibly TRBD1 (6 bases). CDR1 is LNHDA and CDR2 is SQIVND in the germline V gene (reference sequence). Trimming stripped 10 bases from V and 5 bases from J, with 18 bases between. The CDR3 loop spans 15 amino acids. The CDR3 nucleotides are TGTGCCACGACAAGGGGGGGGTTCGATAATTCACCCCTCCACTTT. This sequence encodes CATTRGGFDNSPLHF.